Listed below are T cell receptor beta chains from one sample, sequenced in a study of blood T cell repertoires in COVID-19. Only in-frame clones appear in the TCRdb table, and some are missing; sequencing was by immunoSEQ multiplex PCR. The repertoire holds about 260,000 clones, with approximately 84% as singletons. The sequencing input was peripheral blood. These TCRs come from a human donor in a cohort sampled during active COVID-19. Both conserved end residues are part of each CDR3. The order of the fields is CDR3 DNA, CDR3 protein, D gene, V gene, CDR3 length, J gene, clone size. The D gene is left open where the match is weak. Part of the rows lack a size; the others show once, few, many or a class for expanded clones.

TGTGCCAGTAGTCCAACGCGGGATACGCAGTATTTT	CASSPTRDTQYF	.	TRBV19	12	TRBJ2-3	.
TGTGCCAGCAGTTTTGTAGTCCCCAACTATGGCTACACCTTC	CASSFVVPNYGYTF	.	TRBV28	14	TRBJ1-2	.
TGTGCCAGCAGTGAAGACAGGCCCTCTAGCAATCAGCCCCAGCATTTT	CASSEDRPSSNQPQHF	.	TRBV2	16	TRBJ1-5	.
TGTGCCAGCAGTCCTTTAGACAGCTATCAGCCCCAGCATTTT	CASSPLDSYQPQHF	.	TRBV6-1	14	TRBJ1-5	few
TGTGCCAGCAGATTGTCTACAGGCACAGATACGCAGTATTTT	CASRLSTGTDTQYF	.	TRBV27	14	TRBJ2-3	.
TGTGCCAGTAGTATAACGATTCCGGGGGAGACCCAGTACTTC	CASSITIPGETQYF	.	TRBV19	14	TRBJ2-5	.
TGTGCCAGCAGCTCGGCGCGGGAGCGGAGCTCCTACAATGAGCAGTTCTTC	CASSSARERSSYNEQFF	TRBD2	TRBV11-2	17	TRBJ2-1	.
TGTGCCAGCAACCCGGGTTATATTTACAATGAGCAGTTCTTC	CASNPGYIYNEQFF	.	TRBV2	14	TRBJ2-1	.
TGTGCCAGCAGCTTAGCGGAGGGAGCCTACGAGCAGTACTTC	CASSLAEGAYEQYF	.	TRBV7-9	14	TRBJ2-7	.
TGTGCCAGCAGTCCGACCTCGGGGTTAACCTACAATGAGCAGTTCTTC	CASSPTSGLTYNEQFF	.	TRBV11-2	16	TRBJ2-1	few
TGTGCCAGCGTTAGGACAGATCTTAGCAATCAGCCCCAGCATTTT	CASVRTDLSNQPQHF	.	TRBV28	15	TRBJ1-5	.
TGTGCCAGCAGTTATTCAGCGGGGAGCTACAATGAGCAGTTCTTC	CASSYSAGSYNEQFF	TRBD2	TRBV6-5	15	TRBJ2-1	.
TGTGCCAGCAGCTTATCTAGCGGGGGGGCGCGGACCGGGGAGCTGTTTTTT	CASSLSSGGARTGELFF	TRBD2	TRBV7-6	17	TRBJ2-2	.
TGTGCCAGCAGCTTGAGCGGGAGCGTGGGCGAGCAGTACTTC	CASSLSGSVGEQYF	TRBD2	TRBV5-4	14	TRBJ2-7	few